The sequence of this TCR beta chain was determined in a study of blood T cell repertoires in COVID-19. Study-wide context: Acute and convalescent COVID-19 samples came from the United States, Italy and Spain. From T cells, B-cell-depleted T cells, or PBMCs came the material, which was cDNA or gDNA.

Seattle's enrolled individuals joined amid active infection and were then monitored longitudinally. As originally analysed: Estimation of nucleated cell counts relied on the amplification of reference gene primers. TCRdb's table, derived via immunoSEQ multiplex PCR, lists solely in-frame clones and lacks some. That table furnishes V, J and clone size, whereas the DNA furnished D and trimming. Found here are approximately 480,000 clones, 85% to 90% of them singletons; the top ten hold around 0.9%. Germline V gene sequence: CDR1 SEHNR, CDR2 FQNEAQ (reference sequence). Trimming took 3 bases from V and 5 from J; bases not matched to a gene: 6. CDR3 length: 14 amino acids.

The origin of this receptor is a man aged 18 to 35 with COVID-19, enrolled during active disease. Sequencing used peripheral blood. The rearrangement uses TRBV7-9 and TRBJ2-5; TRBD1 aligns across 7 bases. The CDR3 region is CASSFTGVRETQYF. CDR3 DNA: TGTGCCAGCAGCTTTACAGGGGTCAGGGAGACCCAGTACTTC. Supplemented by reference TRBV7-9 and TRBJ2-5, the full variable domain reads DTGVSQNPRHKITKRGQNVTFRCDPISEHNRLYWYRQTLGQGPEFLTYFQNEAQLEKSRLLSDRFSAERPKGSFSTLEIQRTEQGDSAMYLCASSFTGVRETQYFGPGTRLLVL.